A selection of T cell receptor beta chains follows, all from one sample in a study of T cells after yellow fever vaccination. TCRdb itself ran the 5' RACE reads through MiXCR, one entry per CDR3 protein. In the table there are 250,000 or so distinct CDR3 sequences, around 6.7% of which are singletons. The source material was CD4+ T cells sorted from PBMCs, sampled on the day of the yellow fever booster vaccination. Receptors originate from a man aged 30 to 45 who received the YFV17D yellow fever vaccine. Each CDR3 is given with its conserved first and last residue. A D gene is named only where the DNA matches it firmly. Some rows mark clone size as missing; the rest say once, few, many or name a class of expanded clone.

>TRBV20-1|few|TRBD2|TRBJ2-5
TGCAGTGTGTTGTTGGCTAGCGGCCCTCAAGAGACCCAGTACTTC
CSVLLASGPQETQYF
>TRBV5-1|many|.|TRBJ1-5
TGCGCCAGCAGCTCAGGAGACAGCGCTCAAGAGCCCCAGCATTTT
CASSSGDSAQEPQHF
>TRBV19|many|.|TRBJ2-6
TGTGCCAGCTCCGGGACAAGGATGTCTGGGGCCAACGTCCTGACTTTC
CASSGTRMSGANVLTF
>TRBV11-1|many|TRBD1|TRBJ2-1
TGTGCCAGCAGCTTTTCTCGTTTAGGGACAGGGGCCTACAATGAGCAGTTCTTC
CASSFSRLGTGAYNEQFF
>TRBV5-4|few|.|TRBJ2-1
TGTGCCAGCAGCTTGCCAGGGTACAATGAGCAGTTCTTC
CASSLPGYNEQFF
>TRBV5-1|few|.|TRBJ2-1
TGCGCCAGCAGCTTCTTAGCGGTGAGCTCCTACAATGAGCAGTTCTTC
CASSFLAVSSYNEQFF
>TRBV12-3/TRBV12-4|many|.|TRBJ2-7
TGTGCCAGCAAGGGGGCGGGGGCGCCCGAGCAGTACTTC
CASKGAGAPEQYF
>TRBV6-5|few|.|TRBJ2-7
TGTGCCAGCAGTTACACAACCCCAGATTACAGGGGGAGGGGGTACGAGCAGTACTTC
CASSYTTPDYRGRGYEQYF
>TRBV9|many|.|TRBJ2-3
TGTGCCAGCAGCGTCCAGGCGCTAGCAGGCACAGATACGCAGTATTTT
CASSVQALAGTDTQYF
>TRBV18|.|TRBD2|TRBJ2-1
TGTGCCAGCTCACCAGGGACTAGCGGGAGGGCCAGGAATGAGCAGTTCTTC
CASSPGTSGRARNEQFF
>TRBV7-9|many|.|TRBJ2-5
TGTGCCAGCAGCCCTGGAGGGACGGGTTCACAAGAGACCCAGTACTTC
CASSPGGTGSQETQYF
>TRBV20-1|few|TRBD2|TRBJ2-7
TGCAGTGCCCGGCCCGGGACTAGTCCTGACTACGAGCAGTACTTC
CSARPGTSPDYEQYF
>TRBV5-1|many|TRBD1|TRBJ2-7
TGCGCCAGCAGCTTGGGCCGGACAGGGGGCGTCGAGCAGTACTTC
CASSLGRTGGVEQYF
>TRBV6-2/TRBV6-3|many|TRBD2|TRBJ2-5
TGTGCCAGCAGTTCCCACAGACTAGCGGGAGGGGAGACCCAGTACTTC
CASSSHRLAGGETQYF
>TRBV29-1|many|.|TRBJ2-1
TGCAGCGTTGGGGGAAAGGGGAATGAGCAGTTCTTC
CSVGGKGNEQFF
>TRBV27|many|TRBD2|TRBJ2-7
TGTGCCAGCAGTTCACGCCCCCCCCGGACTAGCGAGAATTACGAGCAGTACTTC
CASSSRPPRTSENYEQYF
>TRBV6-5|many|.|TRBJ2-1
TGTGCCAGCAGTCACACCAGTGAGCAGTTCTTC
CASSHTSEQFF
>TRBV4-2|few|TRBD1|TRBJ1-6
TGTGCCAGCAGCCCCTCGGACAGGGGGCAAAATTCACCCCTCCACTTT
CASSPSDRGQNSPLHF
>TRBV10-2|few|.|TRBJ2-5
TGCGCCAGCTCTGACCCGTCGGAGACCCAGTACTTC
CASSDPSETQYF
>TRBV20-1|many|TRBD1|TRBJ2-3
TGCAGTGCTAGAGATGTAGGGGGCGTCACGCAGTATTTT
CSARDVGGVTQYF
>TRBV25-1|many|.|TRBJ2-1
TGTGCCAGCAGTGAAAGGGACTCCATCCCCAATGAGCAGTTCTTC
CASSERDSIPNEQFF
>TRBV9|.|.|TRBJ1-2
TGTGCCAGCAGCGTAGCCCACAATGGGGTTGACTATGGCTACACCTTC
CASSVAHNGVDYGYTF
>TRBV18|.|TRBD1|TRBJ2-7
TGTGCCAGCTCACCAGGGACAGGGTCCCGGGAGCAGTACTTC
CASSPGTGSREQYF
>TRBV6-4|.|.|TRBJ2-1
TGTGCCAGCAGTTCCACCGGGACCAACAATGAGCAGTTCTTC
CASSSTGTNNEQFF
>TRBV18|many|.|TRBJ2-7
TGTGCCAGCTCACTCAGCGCAAGCTCCTACGAGCAGTACTTC
CASSLSASSYEQYF
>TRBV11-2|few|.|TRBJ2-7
TGTGCCAGCAGCTTTAACAGGGCCGGGTACGAGCAGTACTTC
CASSFNRAGYEQYF
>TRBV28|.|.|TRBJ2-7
TGTGCCAGCAGTTTAACAGGGTGGGCCTACGAGCAGTACTTC
CASSLTGWAYEQYF
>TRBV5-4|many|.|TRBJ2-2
TGTGCCAGCAGCTTGCGCGGGATTACCGGGGAGCTGTTTTTT
CASSLRGITGELFF
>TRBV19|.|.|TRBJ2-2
TGTGCCAGTAGTTTAATGGGACACAACACCGGGGAGCTGTTTTTT
CASSLMGHNTGELFF
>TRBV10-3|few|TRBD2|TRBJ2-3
TGTGCCATCAGCTCGCGGGAGGCCGGGGATACGCAGTATTTT
CAISSREAGDTQYF
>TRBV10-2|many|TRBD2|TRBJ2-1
TGCGCCAGCAGTGAGTACCTAGCGGGAGGGCCCGGAGTTTACAATGAGCAGTTCTTC
CASSEYLAGGPGVYNEQFF
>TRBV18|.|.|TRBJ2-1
TGTGCCAGCTCACCACGGCACCAAGTTACAATGAAGCAGTTCTTC
CASSPRHQVTMKQFF
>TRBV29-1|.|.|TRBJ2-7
TGCAGCGTTGCGACAGGGCGGAGGGACGAGCAGTACTTC
CSVATGRRDEQYF
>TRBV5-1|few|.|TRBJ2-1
TGCGCCAGCAGCTTGATCCCGACAGATGAGCAGTTCTTC
CASSLIPTDEQFF
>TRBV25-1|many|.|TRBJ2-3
TGTGCCAGCAGTGACAGTAGGGGTACAGATACGCAGTATTTT
CASSDSRGTDTQYF
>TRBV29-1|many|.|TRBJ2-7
TGCAGCGTTGTCGACACCCATAACCTGTACGAGCAGTACTTC
CSVVDTHNLYEQYF
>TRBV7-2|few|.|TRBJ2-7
TGTGCCAGCAGCTTAGGGCTAACCCGGGACCCGGGAGCCAACGAGCAGTACTTC
CASSLGLTRDPGANEQYF
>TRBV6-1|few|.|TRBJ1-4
TGTGCCAGCAGTACGACAGTTCGCGAAAAACTGTTTTTT
CASSTTVREKLFF
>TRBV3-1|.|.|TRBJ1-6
TGTGCCAGCAAGCCGGGCGTGTCGGTGAATTCACCCCTCCACTTT
CASKPGVSVNSPLHF
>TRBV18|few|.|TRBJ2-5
TGTGCCAGCGCGGACGGAGTCCAAGAGACCCAGTACTTC
CASADGVQETQYF
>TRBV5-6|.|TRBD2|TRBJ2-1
TGTGCCAGCAGCGGCCGCGGACTAGCGGGCGATGAGCAGTTCTTC
CASSGRGLAGDEQFF
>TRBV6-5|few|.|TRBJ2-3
TGTGCCAGCAGTTACGGGACTGGGCGCACAGATACGCAGTATTTT
CASSYGTGRTDTQYF